This entry concerns a single T cell receptor beta chain. In germline, CDR1 is MGHDK, CDR2 SYGVNS. The CDR3 is made up of 16 amino acids. V dropped 1 base and J dropped 0; count of bases not matched to a gene: 4. Participants spanned ages about 18 to 100 years and resided in 20 to 30 US areas. Clinical histories supplied by participants themselves formed the basis of cohort assignment. This record comes from a study of blood T cell repertoires in COVID-19. Looking at the study overall: From the United States, Italy and Spain came samples of acute and convalescent COVID-19. Sample material is recorded as cDNA or gDNA derived from T cells, B-cell-depleted T cells, or PBMCs.

The method was immunoSEQ multiplex PCR; TCRdb's version includes in-frame clones alone and lacks a portion of them. The table records hundreds of thousands of clones, roughly 80% of them present only once. The origin of this receptor is a young man with acute COVID-19. Material: PBMCs or T cells enriched from blood (not recorded which). The chain combines TRBV25-1 with TRBJ2-3; 7 bases match TRBD2. The CDR3 nucleotides are TGTGCCAGCAGTGAATTATTAGCGGGTAGCACAGATACGCAGTATTTT. Its translation: CASSELLAGSTDTQYF.